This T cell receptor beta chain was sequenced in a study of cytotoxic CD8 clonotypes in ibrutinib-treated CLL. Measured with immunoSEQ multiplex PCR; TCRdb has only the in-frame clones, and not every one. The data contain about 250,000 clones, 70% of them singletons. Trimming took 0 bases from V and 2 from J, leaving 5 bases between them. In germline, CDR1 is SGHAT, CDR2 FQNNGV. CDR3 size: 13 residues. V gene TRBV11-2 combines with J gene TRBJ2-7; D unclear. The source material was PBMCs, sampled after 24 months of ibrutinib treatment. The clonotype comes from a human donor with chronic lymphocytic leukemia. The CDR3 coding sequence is TGTGCCAGCAGCTTAGACCTGGCCTACGAGCAGTACTTC. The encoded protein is CASSLDLAYEQYF.